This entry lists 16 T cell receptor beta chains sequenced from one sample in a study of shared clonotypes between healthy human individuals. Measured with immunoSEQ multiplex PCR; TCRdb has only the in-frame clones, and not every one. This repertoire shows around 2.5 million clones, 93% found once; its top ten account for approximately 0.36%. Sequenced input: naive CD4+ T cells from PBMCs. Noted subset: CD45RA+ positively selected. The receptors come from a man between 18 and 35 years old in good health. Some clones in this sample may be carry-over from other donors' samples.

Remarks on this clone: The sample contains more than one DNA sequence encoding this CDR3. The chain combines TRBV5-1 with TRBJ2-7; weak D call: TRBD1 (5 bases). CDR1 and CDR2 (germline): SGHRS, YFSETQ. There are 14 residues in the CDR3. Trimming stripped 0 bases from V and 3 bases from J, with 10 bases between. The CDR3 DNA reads TGCGCCAGCAGCTTGGCCGGACAAAACTACGAGCAGTACTTC. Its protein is CASSLAGQNYEQYF.

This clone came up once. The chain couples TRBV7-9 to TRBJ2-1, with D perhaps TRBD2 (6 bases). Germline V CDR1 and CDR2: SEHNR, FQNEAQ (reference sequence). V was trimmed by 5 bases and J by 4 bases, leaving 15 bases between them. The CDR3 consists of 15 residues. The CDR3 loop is CASSVGTGGYNEQFF. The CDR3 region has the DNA TGTGCCAGCAGCGTCGGGACTGGAGGGTACAATGAGCAGTTCTTC.

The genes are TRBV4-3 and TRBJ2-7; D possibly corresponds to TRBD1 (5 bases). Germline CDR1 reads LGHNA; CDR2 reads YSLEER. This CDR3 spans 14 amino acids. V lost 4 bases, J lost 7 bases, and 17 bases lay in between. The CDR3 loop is CASSPQTGPQEQYF. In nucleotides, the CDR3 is TGCGCCAGCAGCCCCCAAACAGGACCTCAAGAGCAGTACTTC.

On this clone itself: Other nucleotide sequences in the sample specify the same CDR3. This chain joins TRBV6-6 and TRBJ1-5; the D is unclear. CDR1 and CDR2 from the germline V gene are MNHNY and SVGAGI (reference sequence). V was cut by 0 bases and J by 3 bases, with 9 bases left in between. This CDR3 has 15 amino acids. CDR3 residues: CASSYSGGPNQPQHF. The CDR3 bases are TGTGCCAGCAGTTACTCGGGAGGGCCCAATCAGCCCCAGCATTTT.

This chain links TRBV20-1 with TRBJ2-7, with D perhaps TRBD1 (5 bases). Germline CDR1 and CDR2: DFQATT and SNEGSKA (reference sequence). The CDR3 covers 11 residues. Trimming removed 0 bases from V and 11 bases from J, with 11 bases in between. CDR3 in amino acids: CSARDGAAEYF. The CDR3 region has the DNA TGCAGTGCTAGAGATGGGGCGGCCGAGTACTTC.

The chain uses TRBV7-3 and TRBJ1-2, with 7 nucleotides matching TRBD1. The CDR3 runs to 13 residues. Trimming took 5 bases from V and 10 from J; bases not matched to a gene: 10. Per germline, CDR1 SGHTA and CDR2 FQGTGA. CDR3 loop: CASSLDREGDYTF. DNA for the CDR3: TGTGCCAGCAGCCTAGACAGGGAGGGTGACTACACCTTC.

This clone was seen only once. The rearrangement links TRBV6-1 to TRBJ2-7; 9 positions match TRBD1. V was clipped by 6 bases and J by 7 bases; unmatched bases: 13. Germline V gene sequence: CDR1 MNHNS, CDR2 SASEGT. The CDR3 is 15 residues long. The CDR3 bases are TGTGCCAGCAGCGAGCCCGGGACAGGGTCGTGGGAGCAGTACTTC. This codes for CASSEPGTGSWEQYF.

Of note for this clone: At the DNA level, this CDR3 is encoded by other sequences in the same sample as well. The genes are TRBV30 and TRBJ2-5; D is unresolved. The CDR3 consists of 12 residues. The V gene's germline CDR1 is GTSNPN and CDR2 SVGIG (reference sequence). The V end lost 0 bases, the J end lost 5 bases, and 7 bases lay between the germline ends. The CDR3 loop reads CAWSVLGETQYF. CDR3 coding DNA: TGTGCCTGGAGTGTATTGGGTGAGACCCAGTACTTC.

CDR3 loop: CASSLAREVNEQFF. DNA of the CDR3: TGTGCCAGCAGCTTAGCCAGGGAGGTAAATGAGCAGTTCTTC. This chain joins TRBV7-2 and TRBJ2-1; D perhaps matches TRBD2 (6 bases). Trimming pared 0 bases from V and 7 bases from J, leaving 10 bases between. CDR3 size: 14 residues. Germline CDR1 is SGHTA and CDR2 is FQGNSA.

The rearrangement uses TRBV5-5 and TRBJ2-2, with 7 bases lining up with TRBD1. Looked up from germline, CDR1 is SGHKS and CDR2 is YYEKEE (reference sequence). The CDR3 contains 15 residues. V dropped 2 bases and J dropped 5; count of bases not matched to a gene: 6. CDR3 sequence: CASSLMGQRTGELFF. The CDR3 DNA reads TGTGCCAGCAGCTTAATGGGACAGCGGACCGGGGAGCTGTTTTTT.

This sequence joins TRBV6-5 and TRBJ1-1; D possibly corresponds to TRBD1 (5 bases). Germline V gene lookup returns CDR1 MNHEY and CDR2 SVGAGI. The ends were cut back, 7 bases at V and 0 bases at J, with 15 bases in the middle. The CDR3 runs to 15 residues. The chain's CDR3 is CASTPYRRMNTEAFF. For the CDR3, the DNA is TGTGCCAGCACACCCTACAGGAGGATGAACACTGAAGCTTTCTTT.

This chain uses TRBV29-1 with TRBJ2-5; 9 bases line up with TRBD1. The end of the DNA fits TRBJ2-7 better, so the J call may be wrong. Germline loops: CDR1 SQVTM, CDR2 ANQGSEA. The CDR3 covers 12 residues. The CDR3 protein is CSGWDRDHEQYF. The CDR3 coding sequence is TGCAGCGGCTGGGACAGGGACCACGAGCAGTACTTC.

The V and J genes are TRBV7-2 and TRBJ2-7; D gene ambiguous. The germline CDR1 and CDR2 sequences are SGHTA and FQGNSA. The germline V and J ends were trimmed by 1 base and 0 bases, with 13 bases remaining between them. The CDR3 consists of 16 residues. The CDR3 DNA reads TGTGCCAGCAGCTTAGTAGCTTCAGCGATCTCCTACGAGCAGTACTTC. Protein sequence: CASSLVASAISYEQYF.

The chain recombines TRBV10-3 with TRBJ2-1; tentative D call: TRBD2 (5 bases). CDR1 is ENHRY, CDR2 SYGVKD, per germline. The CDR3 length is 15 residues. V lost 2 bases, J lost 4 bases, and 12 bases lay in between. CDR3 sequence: CAISENPGSYNEQFF. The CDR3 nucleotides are TGTGCCATCAGTGAGAACCCGGGAAGTTACAATGAGCAGTTCTTC.

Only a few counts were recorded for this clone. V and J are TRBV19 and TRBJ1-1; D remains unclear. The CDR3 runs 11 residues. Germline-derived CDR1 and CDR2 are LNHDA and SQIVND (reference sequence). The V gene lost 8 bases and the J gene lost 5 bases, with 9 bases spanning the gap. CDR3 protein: CASPSGTEAFF. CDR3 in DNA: TGTGCCAGTCCGTCGGGGACTGAAGCTTTCTTT.

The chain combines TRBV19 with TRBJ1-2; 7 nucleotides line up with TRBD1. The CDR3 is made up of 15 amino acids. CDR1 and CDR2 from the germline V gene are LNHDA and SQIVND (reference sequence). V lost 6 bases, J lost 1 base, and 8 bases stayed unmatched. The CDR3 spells CASSFRGKLNYGYTF. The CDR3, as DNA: TGTGCCAGTAGCTTCAGGGGGAAACTTAACTATGGCTACACCTTC.